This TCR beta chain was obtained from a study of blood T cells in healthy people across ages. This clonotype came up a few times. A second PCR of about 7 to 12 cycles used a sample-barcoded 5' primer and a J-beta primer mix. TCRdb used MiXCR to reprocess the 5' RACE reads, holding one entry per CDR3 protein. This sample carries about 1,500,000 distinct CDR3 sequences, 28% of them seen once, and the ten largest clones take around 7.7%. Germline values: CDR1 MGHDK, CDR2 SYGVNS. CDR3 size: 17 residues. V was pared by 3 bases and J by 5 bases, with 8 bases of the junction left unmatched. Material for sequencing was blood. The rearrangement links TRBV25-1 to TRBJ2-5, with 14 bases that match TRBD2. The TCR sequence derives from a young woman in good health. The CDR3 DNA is TGTGCCAGCAGTGATCCGGGACTAGCGGGGGTGGGGGAGACCCAGTACTTC. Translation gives CASSDPGLAGVGETQYF.